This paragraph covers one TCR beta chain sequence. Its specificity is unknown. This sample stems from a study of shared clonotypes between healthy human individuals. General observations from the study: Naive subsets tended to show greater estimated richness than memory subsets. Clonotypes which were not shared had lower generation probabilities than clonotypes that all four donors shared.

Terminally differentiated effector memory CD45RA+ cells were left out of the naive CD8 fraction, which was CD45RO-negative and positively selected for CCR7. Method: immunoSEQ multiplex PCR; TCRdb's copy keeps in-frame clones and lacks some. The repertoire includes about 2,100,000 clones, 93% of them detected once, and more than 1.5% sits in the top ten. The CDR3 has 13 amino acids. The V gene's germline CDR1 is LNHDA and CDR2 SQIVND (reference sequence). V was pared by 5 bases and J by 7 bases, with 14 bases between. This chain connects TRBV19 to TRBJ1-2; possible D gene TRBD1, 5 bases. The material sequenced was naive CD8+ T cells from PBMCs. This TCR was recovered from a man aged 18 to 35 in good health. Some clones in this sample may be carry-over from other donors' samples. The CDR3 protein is CASSYYDRSGYTF. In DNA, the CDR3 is TGTGCCAGTAGTTATTACGACAGAAGTGGCTACACCTTC.